This entry concerns a single T cell receptor (beta chain). The data originate from a study of blood T cell repertoires in COVID-19. Study-level information: Samples came from the United States, Italy and Spain, spanning acute and convalescent COVID-19. T cells, B-cell-depleted T cells, or PBMCs provided the cDNA or gDNA that served as material.

As originally analysed: The authors estimated nucleated cell counts from reference gene primer amplification. Produced via immunoSEQ multiplex PCR; TCRdb's table is partial and in-frame only. Clone size and V and J calls were adopted from that table, with D and trimming inferred from the DNA. The profile covers under 150,000 clones, with around 84% appearing a single time and around 13% taken by the ten largest. This receptor was taken from a man aged 55-75 years with active or convalescent COVID-19. The sample taken for sequencing was peripheral blood.

In DNA, the CDR3 is TGCGCCAGCAGCTTCGGGACAGGAGGGTCGGGCGAGCAGTACTTC. Amino acids: CASSFGTGGSGEQYF. This sequence joins TRBV5-1 and TRBJ2-7; 8 bases line up with TRBD1. There are 15 residues in the CDR3. Trimming at V came to 2 bases and at J to 6 bases, leaving 10 bases not matched to a gene. The V gene's germline CDR1 is SGHRS and CDR2 YFSETQ.